Listed below are T cell receptor beta chains from one sample, sequenced in a study of blood T cell repertoires in COVID-19. Measured with immunoSEQ multiplex PCR; TCRdb has only the in-frame clones, and not every one. Of approximately 130,000 clones in the sample, roughly 69% are singletons; the top ten hold roughly 2%. Material for sequencing was peripheral blood. The receptors come from a woman aged 70-85 years with acute or convalescent COVID-19. CDR3s include the opening cysteine and the closing phenylalanine or tryptophan. Each record gives: clone size, V gene, CDR3 protein. Clone size is not always given. Where it is, it says once, few, many or a class for expanded clones.

size: few; V: TRBV6-5; CDR3: CASTLGGPGNTIYF
size: -; V: TRBV30; CDR3: CAWGGGSGRVETQYF
size: -; V: TRBV24-1; CDR3: CATRAIGVELAGGLETQYF
size: -; V: TRBV28; CDR3: CASKPSLTRGRETQYF
size: -; V: TRBV19; CDR3: CASTAGLRGTEAFF
size: -; V: TRBV6-2/TRBV6-3; CDR3: CASSYFWEGQPQHF
size: few; V: TRBV28; CDR3: CASSFRDRGYNEQFF
size: -; V: TRBV6-2/TRBV6-3; CDR3: CASSSAGTNTGELFF
size: -; V: TRBV7-8; CDR3: CASSLGLLNTEAFF
size: -; V: TRBV27; CDR3: CASSLRSSDNEQFF
size: -; V: TRBV15; CDR3: CATSRDLAGGLEQFF
size: -; V: TRBV28; CDR3: CASIGTNQETQYF
size: few; V: TRBV7-2; CDR3: CASSSTRLSETQYF
size: -; V: TRBV7-2; CDR3: CASSRTSGPYNEQFF
size: -; V: TRBV7-8; CDR3: CASSLARGQNTEAFF
size: -; V: TRBV6-5; CDR3: CASRSRAGELFF
size: -; V: TRBV29-1; CDR3: CSVVQGGETQYF
size: -; V: TRBV6-6; CDR3: CASSLSTGTKGKLFF
size: -; V: TRBV5-4; CDR3: CASSLGGTVQETQYF
size: -; V: TRBV3-1/TRBV3-2; CDR3: CASSQDRGAGCRYGYTF
size: -; V: TRBV5-4; CDR3: CASNRDRVPQRYGYTF
size: -; V: TRBV6-5; CDR3: CASSYDGQLNTEAFF
size: -; V: TRBV19; CDR3: CASSPPTGTTTEAFF
size: few; V: TRBV28; CDR3: CASSPGAGRNIQYF
size: -; V: TRBV6-1; CDR3: CASSEAPGLYEQYF
size: -; V: TRBV5-4; CDR3: CASSFPSGEHTEAFF
size: -; V: TRBV5-1; CDR3: CASSLGTGTGNTIYF
size: -; V: TRBV3-1/TRBV3-2; CDR3: CASRQGDRGFTPLHF
size: -; V: TRBV11-2; CDR3: CASSLMLASYNEQFF
size: -; V: TRBV6-5; CDR3: CASSYVAGGSYEQYF
size: -; V: TRBV6-5; CDR3: CASSPGWGRTGEQYF